This T cell receptor (beta chain) is drawn from a study of T cell clusters in autoimmune cytopenias. Each sample's input was approximately 0.25 ug genomic DNA, roughly 38,000 genome equivalents. One tube held mixed TRB-A and TRB-B primer pools for touch-down PCR. For each CDR3 protein, TCRdb gives one entry from its re-call of the multiplex PCR reads, without DNA. The listing contains roughly 10,000 distinct CDR3 sequences. This CDR3 is 14 amino acids long. Germline assignment: CDR1 MRHNA and CDR2 SNTAGT. The same data also contributed to another study, on T cell repertoires in aging, cancer and after chemotherapy.

V usage is TRBV6-4 and J usage is TRBJ2-3; absent DNA, TCRdb's TRBD1 call cannot be checked. This TCR came from a human donor in good health. The sample comprised peripheral blood. CDR3 loop: CASSVGGSTDTQYF.